This T cell receptor (beta chain) was recorded in a study of T cell responses to AZD1222 COVID-19 vaccine. Data came from immunoSEQ multiplex PCR; TCRdb stores just in-frame clones and leaves some out. The sample has roughly 150,000 clones, more than 85% seen once. The germline V gene encodes CDR1 LNHDA and CDR2 SQIVND (reference sequence). With V trimmed by 3 bases and J by 1 base, 4 bases remained unmatched. This CDR3 spans 17 amino acids. This TCR derives from an adult in good health. Sequenced here: peripheral blood, sampled on day 0 of AZD1222 vaccination. J is TRBJ2-1 and V is TRBV19, with 12 bases aligning to TRBD2. The CDR3 sequence: CASSMTSGSRSYNEQFF. The DNA of the CDR3 is TGTGCCAGTAGTATGACTAGCGGGAGCCGATCCTACAATGAGCAGTTCTTC.